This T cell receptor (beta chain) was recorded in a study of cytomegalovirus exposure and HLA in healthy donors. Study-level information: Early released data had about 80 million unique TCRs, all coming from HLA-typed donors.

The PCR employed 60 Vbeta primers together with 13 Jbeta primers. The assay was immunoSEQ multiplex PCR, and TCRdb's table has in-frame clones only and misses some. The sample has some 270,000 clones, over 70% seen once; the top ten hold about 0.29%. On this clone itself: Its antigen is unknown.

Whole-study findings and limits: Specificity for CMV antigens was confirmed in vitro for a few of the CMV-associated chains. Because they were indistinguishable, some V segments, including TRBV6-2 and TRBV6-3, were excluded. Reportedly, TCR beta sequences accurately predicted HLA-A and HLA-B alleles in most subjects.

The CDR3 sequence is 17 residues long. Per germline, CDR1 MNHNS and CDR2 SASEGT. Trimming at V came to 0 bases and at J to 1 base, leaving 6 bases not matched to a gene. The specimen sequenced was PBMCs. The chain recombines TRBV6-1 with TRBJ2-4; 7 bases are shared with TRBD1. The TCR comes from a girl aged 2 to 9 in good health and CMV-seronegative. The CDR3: CASSEAQGTVAKNIQYF. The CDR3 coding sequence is TGTGCCAGCAGTGAAGCGCAAGGGACAGTGGCCAAAAACATTCAGTACTTC.